The sequence of this T cell receptor beta chain was determined in a study of T cell repertoires in cytomegalovirus infection. A remark on this clonotype: Its antigen is undetermined.

Germline CDR1 and CDR2: SGHDN and FVKESK. The ends lost 7 bases at V and 9 bases at J; junction bases unmatched: 12. The length of the CDR3 is 14 residues. General study findings and limits: The cumulative frequency of public TCR beta families distinguished individuals who carried CMV together with the relevant HLA.

TCRdb used MiXCR to reprocess the reads, holding one entry per CDR3 protein. The sample shows a few hundred thousand distinct CDR3 sequences, 40% of them seen only once. The receptor was derived from a human donor in good health (CMV status not recorded). Some clones in this sample may be carry-over from other donors' samples. The chain employs TRBV14 and TRBJ2-1; 7 positions match TRBD2. The sample consisted of cultured PBMCs, taken from culture after CMV antigen stimulation. CDR3 amino acids: CASTSGTMVGEQFF. The CDR3 DNA reads TGTGCCAGCACCTCCGGGACTATGGTCGGTGAGCAGTTCTTC.